The 25 T cell receptor beta chains below all came from one sample that was sequenced in a study of cytomegalovirus exposure and HLA in healthy donors (dated by TCRdb to about 2017). Receptor libraries were prepared by the immunoSEQ multiplex PCR assay. The multiplex PCR relied on a mix of 60 forward primers for TCR Vbeta segments and 13 reverse primers for TCR Jbeta segments. This is the immuneACCESS table as TCRdb keeps it, with only in-frame sequences that have V and J called. A part of the clones is gone; compared with another copy, unresolved V genes explain less than half, and the rest is unexplained. Here the sample has 200,000 to 250,000 clones; 65% to 85% occur a single time. Of the sample, 2.9% is held by the ten largest clones. Input material: PBMCs. The receptor set was obtained from a man aged 30-40 years in good health and CMV-seronegative.

The chain recombines TRBV19 with TRBJ2-1; TRBD2 matches at 8 bases. The germline V gene encodes CDR1 LNHDA and CDR2 SQIVND (reference sequence). This CDR3 spans 16 amino acids. V shed 5 bases and J 3 bases; nucleotides not matched to a gene: 9. The CDR3 reads CASSLRGGPFYNEQFF. Here the CDR3 DNA reads TGTGCCAGTAGTCTCCGGGGGGGGCCATTCTACAATGAGCAGTTCTTC.

This chain uses TRBV5-1 with TRBJ2-1, with D possibly matching TRBD1 (6 bases). The germline V gene encodes CDR1 SGHRS and CDR2 YFSETQ. The V gene lost 0 bases and the J gene lost 5 bases, with 12 bases spanning the gap. The CDR3 is 15 residues long. CDR3 DNA sequence: TGCGCCAGCAGCTTGGAGGGGGTCACCCACAATGAGCAGTTCTTC. Translation gives CASSLEGVTHNEQFF. The variable domain in full, with the rest retrieved from reference TRBV5-1 and TRBJ2-1, is KAGVTQTPRYLIKTRGQQVTLSCSPISGHRSVSWYQQTPGQGLQFLFEYFSETQRNKGNFPGRFSGRQFSNSRSEMNVSTLELGDSALYLCASSLEGVTHNEQFFGPGTRLTVL.

The chain couples TRBV13 to TRBJ1-2; D is perhaps TRBD1 (5 bases). V shed 8 bases and J shed 4 bases, with 23 bases lying between them. The germline CDR1 and CDR2 sequences are PRHDT and FYEKMQ (reference sequence). The CDR3 has 16 amino acids. The DNA for the CDR3 is TGTGCCAGCCTCCCAGGGATAAGTTCGGAAGTCTATGGCTACACCTTC. It specifies CASLPGISSEVYGYTF. Full variable domain (rest looked up from reference TRBV13 and TRBJ1-2): AAGVIQSPRHLIKEKRETATLKCYPIPRHDTVYWYQQGPGQDPQFLISFYEKMQSDKGSIPDRFSAQQFSDYHSELNMSSLELGDSALYFCASLPGISSEVYGYTFGSGTRLTVV.

The chain employs TRBV28 and TRBJ2-5; no definite D call. Trimming stripped 6 bases from V and 4 bases from J, with 15 bases between. CDR1 is MDHEN, CDR2 SYDVKM, per germline. The CDR3 is 14 residues long. The CDR3 protein is CASREPGPRETQYF. CDR3 coding DNA: TGTGCCAGCAGAGAGCCGGGTCCCCGAGAGACCCAGTACTTC.

The chain couples TRBV7-9 to TRBJ1-1; 10 bases align to TRBD1. The CDR3 extends over 17 amino acids. Looked up from germline, CDR1 is SEHNR and CDR2 is FQNEAQ (reference sequence). V was clipped by 3 bases and J by 0 bases; unmatched bases: 7. CDR3 DNA: TGTGCCAGCAGCTTTCCGACAGGGGGCTCCATGAACACTGAAGCTTTCTTT. Protein product: CASSFPTGGSMNTEAFF.

The chain has TRBV9 and TRBJ2-3; D is perhaps TRBD2 (5 bases). The V end lost 4 bases, the J end lost 1 base, and 16 bases lay between the germline ends. Germline V gives CDR1 SGDLS, CDR2 YYNGEE. The CDR3 consists of 16 residues. DNA for the CDR3: TGTGCCAGCAGCCCCTCGGTGCGGGTCGGCACAGATACGCAGTATTTT. Amino acid sequence: CASSPSVRVGTDTQYF.

The rearrangement links TRBV19 to TRBJ2-1; D call uncertain. Germline lookup yields CDR1 LNHDA and CDR2 SQIVND (reference sequence). Between the trimmed V and J ends, which lost 5 bases and 9 bases, there was a span of 11 bases. There are 12 residues in the CDR3. This chain's CDR3 is CASSRGLSEQFF. CDR3 nucleotides: TGTGCCAGTAGTCGTGGGCTGAGTGAGCAGTTCTTC.

The chain recombines TRBV5-6 with TRBJ1-4; D gene ambiguous. Germline V gives CDR1 SGHDT, CDR2 YYEEEE. The CDR3 is 15 residues long. V shed 2 bases and J shed 0 bases, with 8 bases lying between them. The CDR3, as DNA: TGTGCCAGCAGCTTCAGGCAGCCAACTAATGAAAAACTGTTTTTT. Amino acids: CASSFRQPTNEKLFF.

The chain employs TRBV7-6 and TRBJ2-7; tentative D call: TRBD1 (6 bases). The V end was cut by 5 bases, the J end by 1 base, with 9 bases between. In germline, CDR1 is SGHVS, CDR2 FNYEAQ. The CDR3 is made up of 13 amino acids. This CDR3 is CASSEGHSYEQYF. The CDR3 region has the DNA TGTGCCAGCAGCGAGGGACATTCCTACGAGCAGTACTTC. The variable domain in full, with the rest retrieved from reference TRBV7-6 and TRBJ2-7, is GAGVSQSPRYKVTKRGQDVALRCDPISGHVSLYWYRQALGQGPEFLTYFNYEAQQDKSGLPNDRFSAERPEGSISTLTIQRTEQRDSAMYRCASSEGHSYEQYFGPGTRLTVT.

This clone showed up just once. The rearrangement uses TRBV6-5 and TRBJ1-6; a weak D match, TRBD1 (6 bases). V lost 6 bases and J lost 13, with 16 bases in between. CDR1 is MNHEY and CDR2 is SVGAGI in the germline V gene. This CDR3 is 13 amino acids long. The chain's CDR3 is CASRKQGRAPLHF. CDR3 nucleotide sequence: TGTGCCAGCAGAAAACAGGGTCGCGCGCCCCTCCACTTT.

V is TRBV5-1 and J is TRBJ2-5, with 12 bases identical to TRBD2. The DNA end lines up better with TRBJ2-7; the J call may be wrong. Germline-derived CDR1 and CDR2 are SGHRS and YFSETQ. The CDR3 spans 16 residues. DNA for the CDR3: TGCGCCAGCAGCTCCCTAGCGGGGGGGCCAGTCAACGAGCAGTACTTC. It codes for CASSSLAGGPVNEQYF.

There are a few counts of this clone. V is TRBV7-2 and J is TRBJ2-7, with 10 bases lining up with TRBD2. The CDR3 contains 15 residues. The V segment lost 5 bases and the J segment 3 bases; nucleotides outside the gene matches: 7. Looked up from germline, CDR1 is SGHTA and CDR2 is FQGNSA. The CDR3 nucleotides read TGTGCCAGCAGCGAAGCGGGGGGGCCGATCTACGAGCAGTACTTC. This gives the protein CASSEAGGPIYEQYF.

The table lists this clone with a count of one. V and J are TRBV29-1 and TRBJ2-5; TRBD2 matches 9 bases. Germline V gives CDR1 SQVTM, CDR2 ANQGSEA. The CDR3 contains 15 residues. Trimming removed 4 bases from V and 5 bases from J; junction bases left unmatched: 11. The CDR3 is CSVVGLASLGETQYF. DNA for the CDR3: TGCAGCGTTGTAGGACTAGCGTCTCTGGGGGAGACCCAGTACTTC.

A few counts support this clone. This chain links TRBV2 with TRBJ1-2; 9 bases are a match to TRBD1. Trimming at V came to 1 base and at J to 13 bases, leaving 7 bases not matched to a gene. Germline CDR1 SNHLY, CDR2 FYNNEI. This CDR3 is built from 13 residues. This CDR3 reads CASSEGGTGRATF. The CDR3 DNA sequence: TGTGCCAGCAGTGAAGGGGGGACAGGGAGGGCCACCTTC.

Here the CDR3 reads CASTPDRGRRNEQFF. CDR3 nucleotide sequence: TGTGCCAGCACCCCAGACAGGGGGCGTCGCAATGAGCAGTTCTTC. The chain joins TRBV6-1 to TRBJ2-1; 10 bases map to TRBD1. Germline V gives CDR1 MNHNS, CDR2 SASEGT. The CDR3 is 15 amino acids. The J segment lost 6 bases and the V segment lost 7 bases, leaving 9 bases of the junction unmatched.

The chain links TRBV7-2 to TRBJ1-4; D remains unclear. Germline V CDR1 and CDR2: SGHTA, FQGNSA. This CDR3 comprises 14 residues. V gave up 6 bases and J gave up 5 bases, with 13 bases separating them. CDR3: CASSSSGINEKLFF. DNA for the CDR3: TGTGCCAGCAGTTCTTCCGGGATCAATGAAAAACTGTTTTTT.

The gene calls are TRBV4-1 and TRBJ1-3; no clear D gene. The V end lost 0 bases, the J end lost 7 bases, and 10 bases lay between the germline ends. CDR1 and CDR2 (germline): MGHRA, YSYEKL. The CDR3 is made up of 14 amino acids. This CDR3 is CASSQETVENTIYF. The CDR3 DNA sequence: TGCGCCAGCAGCCAAGAAACGGTGGAGAACACCATATATTTT.

The chain carries TRBV7-8 and TRBJ2-7, with D maybe TRBD2 (5 bases). The germline V gene has CDR1 SGHVS and CDR2 FQNEAQ. V was shortened by 1 base and J by 3 bases, with 7 bases between the two germline ends. The CDR3 spans 13 residues. The CDR3 sequence: CASSLGGYYEQYF. The CDR3 DNA follows: TGTGCCAGCAGCTTAGGCGGGTACTACGAGCAGTACTTC.

The V gene is TRBV10-3, the J gene TRBJ1-1; TRBD1 matches 8 bases. This CDR3 region has 14 residues. Germline V gene sequence: CDR1 ENHRY, CDR2 SYGVKD. V was clipped by 6 bases and J by 0 bases; unmatched bases: 3. The CDR3 reads CAISRQGMNTEAFF. The DNA for the CDR3 is TGTGCCATCAGCCGACAGGGGATGAACACTGAAGCTTTCTTT.

This clone showed up just once. V is TRBV6-1 and J is TRBJ1-1; a weak D match, TRBD1 (5 bases). Germline CDR1 MNHNS, CDR2 SASEGT. CDR3 size: 12 residues. Trimming took off 5 bases at V and 6 bases at J, with 10 bases between the two ends. The CDR3 DNA is TGTGCCAGCAGTCAACAGGTATCTGAAGCTTTCTTT. Protein sequence: CASSQQVSEAFF.

The rearrangement joins TRBV19 to TRBJ1-5; D not certain. The V gene lost 4 bases and the J gene lost 0 bases, with 10 bases spanning the gap. Per the germline V gene, CDR1 is LNHDA and CDR2 is SQIVND (reference sequence). The CDR3 extends over 15 amino acids. The CDR3 DNA is TGTGCCAGTAGTACCCGTATTAGTAGCAATCAGCCCCAGCATTTT. This translates into CASSTRISSNQPQHF.

J is TRBJ2-1 and V is TRBV7-2, with 7 bases matching TRBD2. This CDR3 comprises 16 residues. CDR1 and CDR2 (germline): SGHTA, FQGNSA. V lost 0 bases, J lost 7 bases, and 9 bases stayed unmatched. CDR3 region: CASSLAPGGPGNEQFF. CDR3 DNA sequence: TGTGCCAGCAGCTTAGCTCCGGGGGGTCCCGGTAATGAGCAGTTCTTC.

The V and J genes are TRBV19 and TRBJ2-5, with D possibly being TRBD1 (7 bases). Trimming stripped 6 bases from V and 5 bases from J, with 13 bases between. Per germline, CDR1 LNHDA and CDR2 SQIVND (reference sequence). The CDR3 contains 13 residues. The CDR3: CASRAGGWETQYF. The CDR3 region has the DNA TGTGCCAGTAGGGCAGGGGGGTGGGAGACCCAGTACTTC.

This rearrangement joins TRBV27 to TRBJ2-7; a weak D match, TRBD2 (5 bases). In germline, CDR1 is MNHEY, CDR2 SMNVEV (reference sequence). V was cut by 1 base and J by 3 bases, with 13 bases left in between. The CDR3 loop spans 15 amino acids. CDR3 DNA: TGTGCCAGCAGTTTATTGTCGGGGTGGGTCTACGAGCAGTACTTC. It yields the protein CASSLLSGWVYEQYF.

In this sample, this clone turned up once. The junction departs from germline at one end; a sequencing error may be responsible. The same CDR3 also results from other DNA sequences found in this sample. This chain links TRBV6-5 with TRBJ1-1; TRBD1 might be the D (5 bases). Looked up from germline, CDR1 is MNHEY and CDR2 is SVGAGI. This CDR3 has 13 residues. CDR3 loop: CASSVTVNTEAFF. For the CDR3, the DNA is TGTGCCAGCAGCGTGACAGTGAACACTGAGGCTTTCTTT.